This TCR beta chain was recorded in a study of identical twins. MiXCR was run by TCRdb on the 5' RACE reads, yielding one entry per CDR3 protein. Of approximately 240,000 distinct CDR3 sequences listed, about an eighth are singletons. The CDR3 is made up of 15 amino acids. V was pared by 3 bases and J by 3 bases, with 15 bases between. CDR1 ENHRY and CDR2 SYGVKD come from the germline V gene. Sequencing was done on a sample of memory (CD45RO+) T cells sorted from blood. This chain uses TRBV10-3 with TRBJ2-7, with D perhaps given as TRBD1 or TRBD2 (5 bases each). This receptor was identified in a woman aged 18-30 years in good health. CDR3 protein: CAISDRGASLYEQYF. The CDR3 DNA is TGTGCCATCAGTGACCGAGGGGCCTCACTCTACGAGCAGTACTTC.